These 12 T cell receptor beta chains were sequenced from one sample in a study of blood T cell repertoires in COVID-19. TCRdb keeps only in-frame clones here, not all; method: immunoSEQ multiplex PCR. The profile shows around 360,000 clones, approximately 84% of them singletons. Sequenced sample: PBMCs or T cells enriched from blood (not recorded which). The receptors originated from a woman in her twenties or thirties who had recovered from COVID-19.

The V gene is TRBV2, the J gene TRBJ1-1; D is unresolved. V lost 3 bases and J 8 bases, leaving 10 bases between the germline ends. CDR1 is SNHLY, CDR2 FYNNEI, per germline. The length of the CDR3 is 12 residues. CDR3 in amino acids: CASSDPPREAFF. For the CDR3, the DNA is TGTGCCAGCAGTGACCCCCCCAGGGAAGCTTTCTTT.

About this clone itself: This sample includes further DNA sequences coding for the same CDR3. V usage is TRBV5-1 and J usage is TRBJ2-2, with a possible D match to TRBD1 (5 bases). V lost 0 bases and J lost 5, with 8 bases in between. Looked up from germline, CDR1 is SGHRS and CDR2 is YFSETQ. This CDR3 spans 14 amino acids. CDR3: CASSLVPGTGELFF. The CDR3 DNA sequence: TGCGCCAGCAGCTTGGTTCCAGGGACCGGGGAGCTGTTTTTT.

The chain links TRBV28 to TRBJ2-1, with 9 bases identical to TRBD2. The germline V gene encodes CDR1 MDHEN and CDR2 SYDVKM. The length of the CDR3 is 16 residues. Losses at the gene ends were 6 bases for V and 2 bases for J; bases not matched to a gene: 8. The CDR3 spells CASRPSLAGTYNEQFF. In DNA form, the CDR3 reads TGTGCCAGCAGGCCCTCTCTAGCGGGGACCTACAATGAGCAGTTCTTC.

The chain links TRBV12-3 or TRBV12-4 to TRBJ1-1; the D is unclear. This CDR3 region has 13 residues. Trimming stripped 7 bases from V and 4 bases from J, with 13 bases between. The CDR3 nucleotides are TGTGCCAGCAAGCCGCTTGAACGCACTGAAGCTTTCTTT. Translation: CASKPLERTEAFF.

The chain uses TRBV12-3 or TRBV12-4 and TRBJ2-3; D unresolved. The CDR3 runs 11 residues. Deletions cut 6 bases from V and 4 bases from J, with 5 bases between. The CDR3 DNA reads as TGTGCCAGCAGCATCCCAGATACGCAGTATTTT. Translating it yields CASSIPDTQYF.

The rearrangement uses TRBV5-4 and TRBJ2-7; 8 bases line up with TRBD1. CDR3 length equals 16 residues. Trimming cost V 3 bases and J 0 bases; bases outside gene matches: 8. The germline gives CDR1 SGHNT, CDR2 YYREEE (reference sequence). The CDR3 is CASSSVTGALSYEQYF. For the CDR3, the DNA is TGTGCCAGCAGCTCCGTGACAGGGGCCCTCTCCTACGAGCAGTACTTC.

CDR3 in DNA: TGTGCCAGTAGTACACAGGGTCCGGCAAATCAGCCCCAGCATTTT. Its protein is CASSTQGPANQPQHF. The V and J genes are TRBV19 and TRBJ1-5, with D maybe TRBD1 (6 bases). Germline V lookup: CDR1 LNHDA, CDR2 SQIVND (reference sequence). The CDR3 contains 15 residues. Deletions cut 4 bases from V and 4 bases from J, with 14 bases between.

A single count supports this clone. The chain joins TRBV7-9 to TRBJ1-1; D might be TRBD1 (6 bases). This CDR3 region has 15 residues. Trimming shortened V by 6 bases and J by 1 base, and 15 bases separated the two germline ends. Germline CDR1 SEHNR, CDR2 FQNEAQ (reference sequence). As DNA, the CDR3 is TGTGCCAGCAGAGATACGGGACATACGAACACTGAAGCTTTCTTT. Amino acids: CASRDTGHTNTEAFF.

This clone was seen a few times. The chain has TRBV6-1 and TRBJ1-2, with a possible D match to TRBD1 (6 bases). Trimming removed 4 bases from V and 1 base from J, with 19 bases in between. From germline, CDR1 is MNHNS and CDR2 SASEGT. This CDR3 spans 17 amino acids. CDR3: CASSAEQRTDNNYGYTF. In DNA, the CDR3 is TGTGCCAGCAGTGCTGAGCAGAGGACAGATAATAACTATGGCTACACCTTC.

This chain joins TRBV10-3 and TRBJ2-7; the D is unclear. Germline V gene sequence: CDR1 ENHRY, CDR2 SYGVKD. The CDR3 loop spans 13 amino acids. V gave up 0 bases and J gave up 7 bases, with 10 bases separating them. The CDR3: CAISESNRREQYF. The CDR3 DNA reads as TGTGCCATCAGTGAGTCGAATCGGCGGGAGCAGTACTTC.

V and J are TRBV28 and TRBJ1-6, with 8 positions matching TRBD1. Trimming cost V 6 bases and J 10 bases; bases outside gene matches: 5. This CDR3 has 13 residues. Germline values: CDR1 MDHEN, CDR2 SYDVKM. The CDR3 nucleotides are TGTGCCAGCAGAAGACAGGGGTGGTCACCCCTCCACTTT. This gives the protein CASRRQGWSPLHF. The complete variable domain, with remaining parts taken from reference TRBV28 and TRBJ1-6, reads DVKVTQSSRYLVKRTGEKVFLECVQDMDHENMFWYRQDPGLGLRLIYFSYDVKMKEKGDIPEGYSVSREKKERFSLILESASTNQTSMYLCASRRQGWSPLHFGNGTRLTVT.

Of note for this clone: Other DNA variants within this sample encode the same CDR3. V usage is TRBV5-1 and J usage is TRBJ1-2, with TRBD1 as a possible D gene (6 bases). The CDR3 contains 15 residues. Trimming shortened V by 4 bases and J by 0 bases, and 13 bases separated the two germline ends. Looked up from germline, CDR1 is SGHRS and CDR2 is YFSETQ. The DNA of the CDR3 is TGCGCCAGCAGCCCCGAGACAGGCGCTAACTATGGCTACACCTTC. Its translation is CASSPETGANYGYTF.